The 30 T cell receptor beta chains below were found in one sample sequenced in a study of blood T cell repertoires in COVID-19. Only in-frame clones appear in the TCRdb table, and some are missing; sequencing was by immunoSEQ multiplex PCR. The repertoire has under 300,000 clones, 85% to 90% of them found once; the top ten carry 3.7%. The sequencing sample was made of peripheral blood. Receptors originate from a woman in her thirties or forties with acute or convalescent COVID-19.

The rearrangement joins TRBV5-1 to TRBJ1-1; TRBD1 matches at 9 bases. The ends lost 0 bases at V and 6 bases at J; junction bases unmatched: 3. In germline, CDR1 is SGHRS, CDR2 YFSETQ. This CDR3 comprises 14 residues. The CDR3 sequence is CASSLGQGDPEAFF. DNA of the CDR3: TGCGCCAGCAGCTTGGGACAGGGGGATCCTGAAGCTTTCTTT. Full variable domain (rest looked up from reference TRBV5-1 and TRBJ1-1): KAGVTQTPRYLIKTRGQQVTLSCSPISGHRSVSWYQQTPGQGLQFLFEYFSETQRNKGNFPGRFSGRQFSNSRSEMNVSTLELGDSALYLCASSLGQGDPEAFFGQGTRLTVV.

This chain uses TRBV6-5 with TRBJ1-6; the D is unclear. The germline V gene encodes CDR1 MNHEY and CDR2 SVGAGI. Trimming pared 4 bases from V and 8 bases from J, leaving 9 bases between. The CDR3 length is 13 residues. The DNA for the CDR3 is TGTGCCAGCAGTTCTCGTTTAGATTCACCCCTCCACTTT. Amino acid sequence: CASSSRLDSPLHF.

The CDR3 coding sequence is TGTGCCAGCTCACCAAATGACAGGGGGACAAATAGCAATCAGCCCCAGCATTTT. This translates into CASSPNDRGTNSNQPQHF. V and J are TRBV18 and TRBJ1-5; TRBD1 aligns across 9 bases. The germline CDR1 and CDR2 sequences are KGHSH and LQKENI. The CDR3 has 18 residues. J was trimmed by 0 bases and V by 2 bases; bases with no gene match: 8. Supplemented by reference TRBV18 and TRBJ1-5, the full variable domain reads NAGVMQNPRHLVRRRGQEARLRCSPMKGHSHVYWYRQLPEEGLKFMVYLQKENIIDESGMPKERFSAEFPKEGPSILRIQQVVRGDSAAYFCASSPNDRGTNSNQPQHFGDGTRLSIL.

This clone was detected only once. The genes are TRBV11-2 and TRBJ2-7; the match to TRBD2 covers 10 bases. V was pared by 3 bases and J by 2 bases, with 4 bases of the junction left unmatched. Germline assignment: CDR1 SGHAT and CDR2 FQNNGV. This CDR3 has 15 residues. CDR3 amino acids: CASSLSSGGPYEQYV. CDR3 DNA: TGTGCCAGCAGCTTGTCTAGCGGGGGCCCCTACGAGCAGTACGTC.

V and J are TRBV6-6 and TRBJ1-1; possibly TRBD1 for D (6 bases). From germline, CDR1 is MNHNY and CDR2 SVGAGI (reference sequence). The germline V and J ends were trimmed by 0 bases and 1 base, with 9 bases remaining between them. This CDR3 comprises 15 residues. CDR3 in DNA: TGTGCCAGCAGTTACTCAATAGGGGGGAACACTGAAGCTTTCTTT. The encoded protein is CASSYSIGGNTEAFF.

The chain is built from TRBV2 and TRBJ2-1; 7 positions match TRBD1. The V segment lost 2 bases and the J segment 7 bases; nucleotides outside the gene matches: 5. CDR1 and CDR2 (germline): SNHLY, FYNNEI. The CDR3 length is 14 residues. CDR3 sequence: CASSEQGVFNEQFF. CDR3 DNA sequence: TGTGCCAGCAGTGAACAGGGGGTGTTTAATGAGCAGTTCTTC.

The V gene is TRBV7-6, the J gene TRBJ2-6, with D hard to call. Germline CDR1 is SGHVS and CDR2 is FNYEAQ. The CDR3 is made up of 15 amino acids. V lost 5 bases to trimming and J lost 0 bases, with 8 bases between them. The CDR3 coding sequence is TGTGCCAGCAGCCCCGTTAGCTCTGGGGCCAACGTCCTGACTTTC. Its protein is CASSPVSSGANVLTF. Drawing the rest from reference TRBV7-6 and TRBJ2-6, the complete variable domain is GAGVSQSPRYKVTKRGQDVALRCDPISGHVSLYWYRQALGQGPEFLTYFNYEAQQDKSGLPNDRFSAERPEGSISTLTIQRTEQRDSAMYRCASSPVSSGANVLTFGAGSRLTVL.

This rearrangement joins TRBV18 to TRBJ2-4, with a tentative D call TRBD1 (6 bases). The V end was cut by 2 bases, the J end by 2 bases, with 16 bases between. Germline assignment: CDR1 KGHSH and CDR2 LQKENI. The CDR3 has 17 amino acids. CDR3 in amino acids: CASSPGGTGQTKNIQYF. CDR3 nucleotide sequence: TGTGCCAGCTCACCAGGCGGAACAGGACAGACCAAAAACATTCAGTACTTC.

The chain combines TRBV12-5 with TRBJ2-3, with TRBD2 identical over 7 bases. The CDR3 runs to 16 residues. From germline, CDR1 is LGHNT and CDR2 FRNRAP. V lost 3 bases, J lost 2 bases, and 8 bases stayed unmatched. As DNA, the CDR3 is TGTGCTAGTGGTTTCAGGCCCGGGGGGTCCACAGATACGCAGTATTTT. The encoded protein is CASGFRPGGSTDTQYF. Full variable domain (missing parts from reference TRBV12-5 and TRBJ2-3): DARVTQTPRHKVTEMGQEVTMRCQPILGHNTVFWYRQTMMQGLELLAYFRNRAPLDDSGMPKDRFSAEMPDATLATLKIQPSEPRDSAVYFCASGFRPGGSTDTQYFGPGTRLTVL.

The chain has TRBV6-5 and TRBJ1-2; D gene unclear. Germline loops: CDR1 MNHEY, CDR2 SVGAGI. Trimming took 8 bases from V and 7 from J, leaving 20 bases between them. CDR3 length: 14 amino acids. The CDR3 DNA reads TGTGCCAGCGCCCAAGCGGGTCTGGGTGGTGGCTACACCTTC. Protein product: CASAQAGLGGGYTF.

The rearrangement uses TRBV5-1 and TRBJ2-3; 11 positions agree with TRBD2. The CDR3 contains 16 residues. V shed 0 bases, J shed 2 bases, and the junction held 2 bases outside the gene matches. Germline V lookup: CDR1 SGHRS, CDR2 YFSETQ. In DNA form, the CDR3 reads TGCGCCAGCAGCTTGGCACTAGCGGGGGCCACAGATACGCAGTATTTT. Translated, it gives CASSLALAGATDTQYF.

The rearrangement joins TRBV5-4 to TRBJ2-1; D unresolved. V lost 4 bases and J lost 4, with 12 bases in between. CDR1 and CDR2 from the germline V gene are SGHNT and YYREEE (reference sequence). The CDR3 covers 14 residues. The CDR3 loop is CASSPTQAYNEQFF. The CDR3 nucleotides read TGTGCCAGCAGCCCCACGCAGGCGTACAATGAGCAGTTCTTC.

This clone was seen a few times. The V gene is TRBV7-3, the J gene TRBJ1-6, with D perhaps matching TRBD1 (5 bases). Trimming took 2 bases from V and 10 from J, leaving 9 bases between them. CDR3 length: 13 residues. Germline loops: CDR1 SGHTA, CDR2 FQGTGA. The CDR3 here is CASSLDSRSPLHF. The CDR3 bases are TGTGCCAGCAGCTTAGACAGTAGGTCACCCCTCCACTTT.

The chain carries TRBV7-2 and TRBJ1-4, with D perhaps matching TRBD1 (6 bases). CDR1 is SGHTA, CDR2 FQGNSA, per germline. The CDR3 sequence is 14 residues long. With 2 bases removed from V and 7 bases from J, the gap between germline ends came to 11 bases. DNA of the CDR3: TGTGCCAGCAGCTTAAGGGGGGGGAGTGAAAAACTGTTTTTT. Amino acids: CASSLRGGSEKLFF. Supplemented by reference TRBV7-2 and TRBJ1-4, the full variable domain reads GAGVSQSPSNKVTEKGKDVELRCDPISGHTALYWYRQSLGQGLEFLIYFQGNSAPDKSGLPSDRFSAERTGGSVSTLTIQRTQQEDSAVYLCASSLRGGSEKLFFGSGTQLSVL.

This clone was found once. The chain couples TRBV5-1 to TRBJ2-3, with 10 positions matching TRBD2. The trim removed 0 bases at V and 4 bases at J, leaving 5 bases unmatched. In germline, CDR1 is SGHRS, CDR2 YFSETQ. This CDR3 comprises 16 residues. The CDR3 is CASSLAGTSVADTQYF. CDR3 DNA sequence: TGCGCCAGCAGCTTGGCCGGGACTAGCGTTGCAGATACGCAGTATTTT.

V is TRBV3-1 (or the pseudogene TRBV3-2) and J is TRBJ2-3; 7 bases agree with TRBD2. With 6 bases clipped from V and 2 bases from J, the junction kept 2 bases outside the gene matches. The CDR3 has 13 amino acids. Germline CDR1 is LGHDT and CDR2 is YNNKEL (reference sequence). CDR3 region: CASSLAVTDTQYF. CDR3 nucleotides: TGTGCCAGCAGTCTAGCGGTCACAGATACGCAGTATTTT.

The chain uses TRBV4-1 and TRBJ1-4, with 8 bases that match TRBD1. CDR3 length equals 15 residues. Trimming removed 1 base from V and 8 bases from J; junction bases left unmatched: 6. Germline V gives CDR1 MGHRA, CDR2 YSYEKL. CDR3 amino acids: CASSQVRTGYEKLFF. CDR3 nucleotide sequence: TGCGCCAGCAGCCAAGTCCGGACAGGGTACGAAAAACTGTTTTTT.

This sequence joins TRBV18 and TRBJ1-6; D gene ambiguous. From germline, CDR1 is KGHSH and CDR2 LQKENI. V dropped 5 bases and J dropped 7 bases, with 15 bases sitting between them. This CDR3 is 15 amino acids long. CDR3 region: CASSNSNRGNSPLHF. The DNA for the CDR3 is TGTGCCAGCTCAAACAGTAACAGAGGGAATTCACCCCTCCACTTT.

The chain combines TRBV5-1 with TRBJ2-7; 8 bases align to TRBD1. The CDR3 length is 14 residues. The V segment lost 0 bases and the J segment 5 bases; nucleotides outside the gene matches: 4. The germline V gene encodes CDR1 SGHRS and CDR2 YFSETQ. CDR3 DNA: TGCGCCAGCAGCTTGGAACAGGGGGGCGACGAGCAGTACGTC. This codes for CASSLEQGGDEQYV.

The chain joins TRBV2 to TRBJ1-2, with 8 nucleotides matching TRBD1. The length of the CDR3 is 13 residues. The V gene end was trimmed by 6 bases and the J gene end by 4 bases; junction bases not matched to a gene: 4. Looked up from germline, CDR1 is SNHLY and CDR2 is FYNNEI. CDR3 DNA: TGTGCCAGCAGGAGACAGGGGACCTATGGCTACACCTTC. Amino acid sequence: CASRRQGTYGYTF.

The V call is TRBV15, the J call TRBJ1-1; D is possibly TRBD1 (5 bases). This CDR3 is 15 amino acids long. CDR1 LNHNV and CDR2 YYDKDF come from the germline V gene (reference sequence). The V end lost 3 bases, the J end lost 4 bases, and 15 bases lay between the germline ends. Written as DNA, the CDR3 is TGTGCCACCAGCAGCTCCCAGGGCGTGGGCACTGAAGCTTTCTTT. Translated, it gives CATSSSQGVGTEAFF.

The chain employs TRBV7-9 and TRBJ2-5, with TRBD1 matching 7 bases. CDR1 and CDR2 (germline): SEHNR, FQNEAQ (reference sequence). This CDR3 is 14 amino acids long. V trimming: 4 bases; J trimming: 2 bases; junction bases outside the gene matches: 4. CDR3 in DNA: TGTGCCAGCAGCTCGAAGGGACAGCAAGAGACCCAGTACTTC. It translates to CASSSKGQQETQYF. Filled out from reference TRBV7-9 and TRBJ2-5, the complete variable domain reads DTGVSQNPRHKITKRGQNVTFRCDPISEHNRLYWYRQTLGQGPEFLTYFQNEAQLEKSRLLSDRFSAERPKGSFSTLEIQRTEQGDSAMYLCASSSKGQQETQYFGPGTRLLVL.

This clone has only one observation. This sample includes further DNA sequences coding for the same CDR3. The V gene is TRBV12-3 or TRBV12-4, the J gene TRBJ1-2; 8 positions match TRBD1. The J segment lost 5 bases and the V segment lost 6 bases, leaving 2 bases of the junction unmatched. The CDR3 runs 12 residues. The CDR3 region is CASSRTGYGYTF. The CDR3, as DNA: TGTGCCAGCAGCCGGACAGGGTATGGCTACACCTTC.

The V and J genes are TRBV2 and TRBJ2-1; D is unclear. V shed 6 bases and J shed 4 bases, with 4 bases lying between them. Germline V gene data show CDR1 as SNHLY and CDR2 as FYNNEI. The CDR3 has 11 amino acids. CDR3 protein: CASRIYNEQFF. CDR3 nucleotides: TGTGCCAGCAGAATATACAATGAGCAGTTCTTC.

This clone was recorded only once. The V and J genes are TRBV12-5 and TRBJ1-2; 8 bases are shared with TRBD1. V lost 7 bases, J lost 4 bases, and 5 bases stayed unmatched. The CDR3 loop spans 13 amino acids. Germline V gives CDR1 LGHNT, CDR2 FRNRAP. The CDR3 DNA sequence: TGTGCTAGTGCCCCGGACAGGGCCTATGGCTACACCTTC. As protein: CASAPDRAYGYTF.

This clone was detected once. The genes are TRBV18 and TRBJ1-2, with TRBD1 as a possible D gene (5 bases). Germline lookup yields CDR1 KGHSH and CDR2 LQKENI. CDR3 length: 13 amino acids. Trimming took off 6 bases at V and 4 bases at J, with 12 bases between the two ends. CDR3 in DNA: TGTGCCAGCTCCGAGACAGCGACCTATGGCTACACCTTC. Translated, it gives CASSETATYGYTF.

The chain recombines TRBV5-6 with TRBJ1-2; a possible D gene is TRBD1 (5 bases). Trimming stripped 2 bases from V and 8 bases from J, with 16 bases between. This CDR3 comprises 14 residues. Germline values: CDR1 SGHDT, CDR2 YYEEEE. As DNA, the CDR3 is TGTGCCAGCAGCTTTCCCGGGGGGAGCATGGGCTACACCTTC. It translates to CASSFPGGSMGYTF. Supplemented by reference TRBV5-6 and TRBJ1-2, the full variable domain reads DAGVTQSPTHLIKTRGQQVTLRCSPKSGHDTVSWYQQALGQGPQFIFQYYEEEERQRGNFPDRFSGHQFPNYSSELNVNALLLGDSALYLCASSFPGGSMGYTFGSGTRLTVV.

This chain connects TRBV10-3 to TRBJ1-2; D is perhaps TRBD1 (5 bases). V was cut by 8 bases and J by 2 bases, with 12 bases left in between. The CDR3 sequence is 13 residues long. Germline lookup yields CDR1 ENHRY and CDR2 SYGVKD. The CDR3 loop is CAIGGTGNYGYTF. The CDR3 coding sequence is TGTGCCATCGGGGGGACGGGAAACTATGGCTACACCTTC.

This rearrangement joins TRBV9 to TRBJ1-4, with D perhaps matching TRBD1 (6 bases). Germline-derived CDR1 and CDR2 are SGDLS and YYNGEE. V lost 4 bases and J 2 bases, leaving 27 bases between the germline ends. The CDR3 runs 20 residues. This CDR3 reads CASSPGRGATKVVTNEKLFF. CDR3 nucleotide sequence: TGTGCCAGCAGCCCGGGGAGGGGGGCAACCAAGGTCGTGACTAATGAAAAACTGTTTTTT.

This chain uses TRBV7-8 with TRBJ2-2; tentative D call: TRBD1 (6 bases). The V and J ends lost 3 bases and 5 bases respectively, with 16 bases between them. This CDR3 is built from 16 residues. Germline CDR1 and CDR2: SGHVS and FQNEAQ. This CDR3 is CASSLGAAGLTGELFF. As DNA, the CDR3 is TGTGCCAGCAGCTTGGGGGCGGCCGGGCTAACCGGGGAGCTGTTTTTT.